This TCR beta chain was captured by sequencing in a study of tumor-infiltrating lymphocytes in primary liver carcinoma. Turning to the study itself: Sequencing of the samples generated roughly 3.5 to 7.13 million productive TCRbeta reads, with similar yields across tissue types.

A word on this clonotype: The target antigen is unknown. The junction departs from germline at one end; a sequencing error may be responsible.

CDR1 is SGHAT and CDR2 is FQNNGV in the germline V gene. The CDR3 covers 15 residues. Overall study results and limits: Unsorted bulk sampling ruled out any CD4+ versus CD8+ repertoire comparison.

A constant-region primer primed TCR beta cDNA synthesis from 400 to 550 ng of total RNA. Slightly modified ARM-PCR, run as three nested multiplex PCR rounds, produced the TCR beta libraries. The study ran its first two PCR rounds for 9 to 10 cycles each, using TRBV1-TRBV30 forward primers and a C-beta reverse primer. MiXCR, run by TCRdb on the multiplex PCR reads, gives a single entry per CDR3 protein. The data show around 330,000 distinct CDR3 sequences, about three fifths seen once. Unsorted whole blood supplied the blood RNA, and germline DNA was isolated too. Material: peripheral blood. This chain uses TRBV11-2 with TRBJ2-7; 9 positions agree with TRBD1. The receptor was derived from a young woman with primary liver carcinoma and hepatitis B virus infection. The CDR3 DNA follows: TGTGCCCGCAGCCAAACGACAGGGGGGTTCGACGAACAGTACTTC. It is translated as CARSQTTGGFDEQYF.